This T cell receptor beta chain derives from a study of cytomegalovirus exposure and HLA in healthy donors. Primers: 60 Vbeta forward and 13 Jbeta reverse. Profiled with immunoSEQ multiplex PCR; TCRdb holds only in-frame clones, not every one. The sample gives some 110,000 clones, 83% of which show up once; about 6.3% is in the top ten. The CDR3 is 15 amino acids. With V trimmed by 1 base and J by 3 bases, 4 bases remained unmatched. Per germline, CDR1 MNHNS and CDR2 SASEGT. The sequenced material came from PBMCs. The rearrangement uses TRBV6-1 and TRBJ2-3; TRBD2 aligns across 7 bases. The sequence was obtained from a man in his late teens or twenties in good health and CMV-seronegative. The CDR3 sequence is CASSEEWGGTDTQYF. The CDR3 DNA is TGTGCCAGCAGTGAAGAATGGGGGGGAACAGATACGCAGTATTTT.